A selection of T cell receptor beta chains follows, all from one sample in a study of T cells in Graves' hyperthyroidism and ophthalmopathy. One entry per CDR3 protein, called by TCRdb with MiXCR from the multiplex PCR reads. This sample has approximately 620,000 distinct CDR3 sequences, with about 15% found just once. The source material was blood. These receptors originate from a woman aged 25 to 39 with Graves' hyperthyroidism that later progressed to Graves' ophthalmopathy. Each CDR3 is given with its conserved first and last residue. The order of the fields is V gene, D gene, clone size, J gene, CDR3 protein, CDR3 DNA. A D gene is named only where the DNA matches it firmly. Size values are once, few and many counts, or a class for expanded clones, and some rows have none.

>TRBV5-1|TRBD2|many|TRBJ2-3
CASSLGPSGLSDTQYF
TGCGCCAGCAGCTTGGGCCCTAGCGGACTCTCAGATACGCAGTATTTT
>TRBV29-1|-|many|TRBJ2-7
CSVETGATESYEQYF
TGCAGCGTTGAAACGGGGGCTACAGAGAGCTACGAGCAGTACTTC
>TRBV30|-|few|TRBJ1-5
CAWSRDLPGQPQHF
TGTGCCTGGAGTAGAGACCTACCGGGGCAGCCCCAGCATTTT
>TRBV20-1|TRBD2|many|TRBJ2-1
CSARLLAGGSLANEQFF
TGCAGTGCTAGACTTCTTGCGGGAGGAAGTCTTGCCAATGAGCAGTTCTTC
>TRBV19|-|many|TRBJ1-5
CASRLTNSNQPQHF
TGTGCCAGTAGGCTGACAAATAGCAATCAGCCCCAGCATTTT
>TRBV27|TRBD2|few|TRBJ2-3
CASSKISGLGIDTQYF
TGTGCCAGCAGTAAGATCTCGGGACTAGGGATAGATACGCAGTATTTT
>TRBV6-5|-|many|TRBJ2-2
CASSYSGGELFF
TGTGCCAGCAGTTACTCTGGTGGGGAACTGTTTTTT
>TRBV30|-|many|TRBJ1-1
CAWSPGGKAEAFF
TGTGCCTGGAGTCCCGGGGGGAAGGCTGAAGCTTTCTTT
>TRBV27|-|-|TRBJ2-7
CASRTVQSWYEQYF
TGTGCCAGCAGGACAGTTCAGTCGTGGTACGAGCAGTACTTC
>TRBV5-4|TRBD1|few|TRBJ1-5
CASSSSSGTGNQPQHF
TGTGCCAGCAGCTCAAGCTCCGGGACAGGCAATCAGCCCCAGCATTTT
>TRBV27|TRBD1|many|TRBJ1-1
CASTNKTGTARNTEAFF
TGTGCCAGCACCAACAAAACCGGGACAGCTAGGAACACTGAAGCTTTCTTT
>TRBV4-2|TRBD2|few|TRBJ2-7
CASSPRGGSPSSYEQYF
TGTGCCAGCAGCCCCCGGGGCGGGAGTCCCTCCTCCTACGAGCAGTACTTC
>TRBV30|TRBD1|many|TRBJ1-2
CAWSAGEGARGGYTF
TGTGCCTGGAGTGCAGGGGAGGGGGCGAGGGGTGGCTACACCTTC
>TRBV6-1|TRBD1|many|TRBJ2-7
CASRGPGQGVEQYF
TGTGCCAGCAGAGGCCCGGGACAGGGGGTGGAGCAGTACTTC
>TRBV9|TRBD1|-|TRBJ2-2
CASSPGQGGGGELFF
TGTGCCAGCAGCCCGGGACAGGGGGGAGGCGGGGAGCTGTTTTTT
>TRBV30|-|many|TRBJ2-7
CAWRGTTIYEQYF
TGTGCCTGGAGAGGGACAACAATTTACGAGCAGTACTTC